This T cell receptor (beta chain) emerged from a study of molecular identifiers for immune sequencing clone quantification. Study in general: Split five ways in replicates, RNA from roughly 20,000 or 100,000 naive CD8 cells had four portions sequenced. Study-level points and caveats: Clones above 20 RNA copies contained over 97% of effector molecules but under 1% of naive ones.

This clonotype was counted many times. Antigen: not known. TCRdb independently ran MiXCR on the PCR reads; one entry per CDR3 protein. Of around 470,000 distinct CDR3 sequences listed, about a fifth are singletons. The CD8+CD4-CCR7+CD45RA+ phenotype defined the sorted naive CD8 T cells. This TCR derives from a human donor in good health. Some libraries in this study had Jurkat cell RNA spiked in. Input material: naive CD8+ T cells from blood, with Jurkat cell RNA spiked in. Regarding subset: FACS-sorted CD8+CD4-CCR7+CD45RA+ naive T cells.

CDR3 sequence reads: CASSLPGRRDTQYF. CDR3 coding DNA: TGTGCCAGCAGTCTACCCGGGAGGCGAGATACGCAGTATTTT. The rearrangement uses TRBV12-3 or TRBV12-4 and TRBJ2-3, with 7 bases matching TRBD2. Unmatched junction bases numbered 7, after V lost 5 bases and J lost 5 bases. This CDR3 is 14 amino acids long.